This TCR beta chain was observed in a study of kidney transplant recipient with SARS-CoV-2 infection (dated by TCRdb to the early 2020s). The germline ends are 5 bases apart after V is trimmed by 3 bases and J by 5 bases. CDR1 and CDR2 (DFQATT, SNEGSKA) derive from the germline V gene (reference sequence). The CDR3, cysteine through phenylalanine, is 11 amino acids long. CDR3 DNA is the only sequence kept; it has 33 bases, read in frame from the first base. This clonotype was picked up a small number of times. The antigen this receptor binds is unknown. No base-level quality is on record; no much larger clone is a single base apart. Taken with the paper, the label for time point translates to: pre-pandemic baseline sample and day 111 after first positive SARS-CoV-2 test. Sequenced on an Illumina MiSeq. The peripheral T cell repertoire was profiled for human TCRbeta genes. Under the source paper's analysis protocol: Beta-binomial modelling was applied to test for differential clonotype abundance so that variability over time was accounted for. Clonotypes that had expanded were screened against the ImmuneCODE reference database of SARS-CoV-2-associated TCRs and mapped onto regions of the viral genome. Additional repertoire analyses examined TRBV gene usage, CDR3 length, CDR3 amino acid overlap between time points, distributions of clonotype abundance, and Jaccard similarity. TCRdb itself trimmed the public reads at Q25 with fastp, ran MiXCR and retained productive beta chains. Records with the same CDR3 protein are collapsed into one entry carrying the most frequent genes and DNA. TCRdb, not the original authors, processed these V and J calls. Present in this sample are 200,000 to 300,000 distinct CDR3 sequences, 29% of which were seen just once. Roughly 7% of the sample is taken by the ten largest.

The sequence is built from TRBV20-1 and TRBJ2-1; there is no confident call for the D gene. This receptor was identified in a male patient aged 25-45 years who had COVID-19 and was a kidney transplant recipient. After a transplant, some of the T cells may come from the graft donor. The source was a blood sample, collected at baseline and between days 110 and 120 from a kidney transplant recipient. The CDR3 region: CSASPHNEQFF. The bases read TGCAGTGCTAGCCCCCACAATGAGCAGTTCTTC.